Listed below are T cell receptor beta chains from one sample, sequenced in a study of graft-versus-host responses after intestinal transplantation. TCRdb's copy holds only in-frame clones and misses some; the assay was immunoSEQ multiplex PCR. The sample shows 100,000 or so clones, 90% to 95% of them seen only once. These receptors have no known antigen. Sequenced here: unstimulated CD4+ T cells sorted from spleen or lymph node cells, sampled before transplant. These receptors were taken from a human donor who was the organ donor for an intestinal transplant. CDR3s include the opening cysteine and the closing phenylalanine or tryptophan. A D gene is named only where the DNA matches it firmly. Not all rows give a size; the values are once, few, many and, for expanded clones, a class.

v_gene: TRBV7-2; j_gene: TRBJ1-2; abundance: .; d_gene: .; CDR3aa: CASSHQGNYGYTF; CDR3nt: TGTGCCAGCAGCCATCAGGGGAACTATGGCTACACCTTC
v_gene: TRBV5-6; j_gene: TRBJ2-7; abundance: .; d_gene: TRBD2; CDR3aa: CASSLYRGGQYF; CDR3nt: TGTGCCAGCAGCTTGTACCGGGGGGGGCAGTACTTC
v_gene: TRBV18; j_gene: TRBJ1-6; abundance: .; d_gene: .; CDR3aa: CASSYQGTQNNSPLHF; CDR3nt: TGTGCCAGCTCGTACCAGGGGACGCAGAATAATTCACCCCTCCACTTT
v_gene: TRBV7-2; j_gene: TRBJ1-2; abundance: .; d_gene: .; CDR3aa: CASSLGSGAPYGYTF; CDR3nt: TGTGCCAGCAGCTTAGGGTCAGGGGCTCCCTATGGCTACACCTTC
v_gene: TRBV7-3; j_gene: TRBJ2-2; abundance: .; d_gene: .; CDR3aa: CASSPNPGFAGELFF; CDR3nt: TGTGCCAGCAGCCCTAACCCAGGTTTCGCCGGGGAGCTGTTTTTT
v_gene: TRBV7-2; j_gene: TRBJ1-4; abundance: .; d_gene: .; CDR3aa: CASSPRGRANEKLFF; CDR3nt: TGTGCCAGCAGCCCAAGGGGGAGAGCTAATGAAAAACTGTTTTTT
v_gene: TRBV27; j_gene: TRBJ1-2; abundance: .; d_gene: .; CDR3aa: CASSETGRRNYGYTF; CDR3nt: TGTGCCAGCAGTGAGACGGGAAGAAGGAACTATGGCTACACCTTC
v_gene: TRBV5-1; j_gene: TRBJ1-2; abundance: .; d_gene: .; CDR3aa: CASSANEGGYYGYTF; CDR3nt: TGCGCCAGCAGCGCAAATGAGGGTGGGTACTATGGCTACACCTTC
v_gene: TRBV10-1; j_gene: TRBJ2-7; abundance: .; d_gene: TRBD2; CDR3aa: CASSVSGGIYEQYF; CDR3nt: TGCGCCAGCAGTGTGAGCGGGGGGATCTACGAGCAGTACTTC
v_gene: TRBV7-7; j_gene: TRBJ1-1; abundance: few; d_gene: .; CDR3aa: CASSLDAARGQNTEAFF; CDR3nt: TGTGCTAGCAGCTTAGATGCGGCGAGGGGACAGAACACTGAAGCTTTCTTT
v_gene: TRBV19; j_gene: TRBJ1-6; abundance: .; d_gene: .; CDR3aa: CASSIEGLYNSPLHF; CDR3nt: TGTGCCAGTAGTATAGAGGGCTTATATAATTCACCCCTCCACTTT
v_gene: TRBV18; j_gene: TRBJ2-7; abundance: .; d_gene: .; CDR3aa: CASSPPSKRGEQYF; CDR3nt: TGTGCCAGCTCACCACCGTCTAAACGAGGGGAGCAGTACTTC
v_gene: TRBV9; j_gene: TRBJ2-5; abundance: .; d_gene: .; CDR3aa: CASSVVGRGGRETQYF; CDR3nt: TGTGCCAGCAGCGTAGTGGGGCGGGGAGGTAGGGAGACCCAGTACTTC
v_gene: TRBV18; j_gene: TRBJ2-7; abundance: .; d_gene: .; CDR3aa: CASSPDSYEQYF; CDR3nt: TGTGCCAGCTCCCCCGACAGCTACGAGCAGTACTTC
v_gene: TRBV5-1; j_gene: TRBJ2-5; abundance: .; d_gene: TRBD2; CDR3aa: CASSSLLGGTSGEQYF; CDR3nt: TGCGCCAGCAGCTCCCTCTTGGGGGGGACCTCAGGAGAGCAGTACTTC
v_gene: TRBV2; j_gene: TRBJ2-3; abundance: .; d_gene: TRBD1; CDR3aa: CASSEAESTGQGGTQYF; CDR3nt: TGTGCCAGCAGTGAAGCGGAGAGCACGGGACAGGGAGGTACGCAGTATTTT
v_gene: TRBV7-2; j_gene: TRBJ1-6; abundance: .; d_gene: TRBD1; CDR3aa: CASSLKVGGALNNSPLHF; CDR3nt: TGTGCCAGCAGCTTAAAAGTAGGGGGCGCCCTTAATAATTCACCCCTCCACTTT
v_gene: TRBV27; j_gene: TRBJ2-1; abundance: .; d_gene: .; CDR3aa: CASSSGFNGNEQFF; CDR3nt: TGTGCCAGCAGTTCGGGATTTAACGGGAATGAGCAGTTCTTC
v_gene: TRBV6-6; j_gene: TRBJ1-5; abundance: .; d_gene: .; CDR3aa: CASRPATGRWDQPQHF; CDR3nt: TGTGCCAGCAGACCAGCCACCGGCAGGTGGGATCAGCCCCAGCATTTT
v_gene: TRBV9; j_gene: TRBJ2-1; abundance: .; d_gene: .; CDR3aa: CASSVLANEQFF; CDR3nt: TGTGCCAGCAGCGTACTAGCAAATGAGCAGTTCTTC
v_gene: TRBV5-1; j_gene: TRBJ2-2; abundance: .; d_gene: .; CDR3aa: CASSWTSGINTGELFF; CDR3nt: TGCGCCAGCAGCTGGACCTCGGGGATAAACACCGGGGAGCTGTTTTTT
v_gene: TRBV6-5; j_gene: TRBJ1-5; abundance: .; d_gene: .; CDR3aa: CASSTYQGSNQPQHF; CDR3nt: TGTGCCAGCAGTACCTATCAGGGTAGCAATCAGCCCCAGCATTTT
v_gene: TRBV5-6; j_gene: TRBJ2-3; abundance: once; d_gene: .; CDR3aa: CASSLKGWELRQYF; CDR3nt: TGTGCCAGCAGCTTAAAGGGTTGGGAGCTTCGGCAGTATTTT
v_gene: TRBV7-2; j_gene: TRBJ2-5; abundance: .; d_gene: TRBD2; CDR3aa: CASSLLAGLQETQYF; CDR3nt: TGTGCCAGCAGCTTATTAGCGGGGCTCCAAGAGACCCAGTACTTC
v_gene: TRBV5-5; j_gene: TRBJ2-7; abundance: .; d_gene: TRBD1; CDR3aa: CASSPGQGNSYEQYF; CDR3nt: TGTGCCAGCAGCCCAGGACAGGGAAACTCCTACGAGCAGTACTTC
v_gene: TRBV5-1; j_gene: TRBJ2-1; abundance: once; d_gene: TRBD2; CDR3aa: CASSLESGDLNNEQFF; CDR3nt: TGCGCCAGCAGCTTGGAAAGCGGGGATCTTAACAATGAGCAGTTCTTC
v_gene: TRBV6-5; j_gene: TRBJ2-5; abundance: .; d_gene: .; CDR3aa: CASSYSKLQETQYF; CDR3nt: TGTGCCAGCAGTTACTCGAAACTCCAAGAGACCCAGTACTTC
v_gene: TRBV4-1; j_gene: TRBJ2-7; abundance: .; d_gene: TRBD1; CDR3aa: CASSLLTGVANEQYF; CDR3nt: TGCGCCAGCAGCCTATTGACAGGGGTGGCCAACGAGCAGTACTTC
v_gene: TRBV5-6; j_gene: TRBJ2-7; abundance: .; d_gene: TRBD1; CDR3aa: CASSSSDREGYEQYF; CDR3nt: TGTGCCAGCAGCTCGTCGGACAGGGAAGGCTACGAGCAGTACTTC
v_gene: TRBV19; j_gene: TRBJ2-7; abundance: .; d_gene: .; CDR3aa: CASSRQVKDYEQYF; CDR3nt: TGTGCCAGTAGTAGGCAGGTGAAAGACTACGAGCAGTACTTC
v_gene: TRBV6-1; j_gene: TRBJ2-7; abundance: .; d_gene: TRBD1; CDR3aa: CASSESGQAYEQYF; CDR3nt: TGTGCCAGCAGTGAGTCCGGACAGGCCTACGAGCAGTACTTC
v_gene: TRBV29-1; j_gene: TRBJ1-2; abundance: .; d_gene: TRBD1; CDR3aa: CSVVSRDRGVYGYTF; CDR3nt: TGCAGCGTTGTGTCAAGGGACAGGGGTGTCTATGGCTACACCTTC
v_gene: TRBV7-2; j_gene: TRBJ2-3; abundance: .; d_gene: TRBD2; CDR3aa: CASSLTGTSGGAEQYF; CDR3nt: TGTGCCAGCAGCTTAACCGGGACTAGCGGGGGGGCCGAACAGTATTTT
v_gene: TRBV18; j_gene: TRBJ1-2; abundance: .; d_gene: .; CDR3aa: CASSPQSQGINYGYTF; CDR3nt: TGTGCCAGCTCACCACAGTCCCAGGGCATAAACTATGGCTACACCTTC
v_gene: TRBV2; j_gene: TRBJ1-1; abundance: once; d_gene: TRBD1; CDR3aa: CASNRRPGQRNTEAFF; CDR3nt: TGTGCCAGCAATCGGAGACCGGGACAGAGGAACACTGAAGCTTTCTTT
v_gene: TRBV4-1; j_gene: TRBJ1-2; abundance: .; d_gene: .; CDR3aa: CASAAGALGGYTF; CDR3nt: TGCGCCAGCGCGGCGGGGGCCCTAGGTGGCTACACCTTC
v_gene: TRBV6-1; j_gene: TRBJ2-2; abundance: .; d_gene: TRBD1; CDR3aa: CASSEESDRGHGTGELFF; CDR3nt: TGTGCCAGCAGTGAAGAGAGTGACAGGGGGCATGGCACCGGGGAGCTGTTTTTT
v_gene: TRBV9; j_gene: TRBJ2-1; abundance: .; d_gene: TRBD2; CDR3aa: CASSVARTSGGEQFF; CDR3nt: TGTGCCAGCAGCGTAGCGAGGACTAGCGGCGGCGAACAGTTCTTC
v_gene: TRBV19; j_gene: TRBJ1-5; abundance: .; d_gene: .; CDR3aa: CASHPIWALGQPQHF; CDR3nt: TGTGCCAGTCACCCGATATGGGCCCTGGGTCAGCCCCAGCATTTT
v_gene: TRBV5-4; j_gene: TRBJ2-7; abundance: .; d_gene: .; CDR3aa: CASSSGGYEQYF; CDR3nt: TGTGCCAGCAGCTCAGGGGGGTACGAGCAGTACTTC
v_gene: TRBV5-1; j_gene: TRBJ1-5; abundance: .; d_gene: .; CDR3aa: CASSLGGGNQPQHF; CDR3nt: TGCGCCAGCAGCTTGGGGGGAGGCAATCAGCCCCAGCATTTT
v_gene: TRBV4-3; j_gene: TRBJ1-2; abundance: .; d_gene: .; CDR3aa: CASSQVDRPQGYTF; CDR3nt: TGCGCCAGCAGCCAAGTTGACAGACCCCAGGGCTACACCTTC
v_gene: TRBV5-1; j_gene: TRBJ1-1; abundance: .; d_gene: .; CDR3aa: CASSTYRDGTEAFF; CDR3nt: TGCGCCAGCAGCACCTACAGGGACGGCACTGAAGCTTTCTTT
v_gene: TRBV13; j_gene: TRBJ1-2; abundance: .; d_gene: TRBD1; CDR3aa: CASRPGQGDYGYTF; CDR3nt: TGTGCCAGCAGGCCGGGACAGGGGGACTATGGCTACACCTTC
v_gene: TRBV13; j_gene: TRBJ1-4; abundance: .; d_gene: .; CDR3aa: CASSLRVVNEKLFF; CDR3nt: TGTGCCAGCAGCTTACGGGTGGTTAATGAAAAACTGTTTTTT
v_gene: TRBV5-4; j_gene: TRBJ1-6; abundance: .; d_gene: .; CDR3aa: CASSYSTGSPYNSPLHF; CDR3nt: TGTGCCAGCAGCTACTCAACAGGGAGCCCCTATAATTCACCCCTCCACTTT
v_gene: TRBV9; j_gene: TRBJ1-4; abundance: .; d_gene: TRBD1; CDR3aa: CASSLGRQGGSNEKLFF; CDR3nt: TGTGCCAGCAGCCTAGGTAGACAGGGAGGATCTAATGAAAAACTGTTTTTT
v_gene: TRBV18; j_gene: TRBJ2-1; abundance: .; d_gene: .; CDR3aa: CASSPEQGQREQFF; CDR3nt: TGTGCCAGCTCACCAGAGCAGGGGCAAAGGGAGCAGTTCTTC
v_gene: TRBV27; j_gene: TRBJ2-1; abundance: .; d_gene: .; CDR3aa: CASSPIRSSRYSSYNEQFF; CDR3nt: TGTGCCAGCAGTCCAATCCGTTCTAGCCGCTACAGCTCCTACAATGAGCAGTTCTTC
v_gene: TRBV4-3; j_gene: TRBJ2-7; abundance: .; d_gene: .; CDR3aa: CASSQAWRGYEQYF; CDR3nt: TGCGCCAGCAGCCAAGCTTGGCGGGGTTACGAGCAGTACTTC
v_gene: TRBV9; j_gene: TRBJ2-2; abundance: .; d_gene: TRBD1; CDR3aa: CASSVRDRGAGELFF; CDR3nt: TGTGCCAGCAGCGTTCGGGACAGGGGCGCCGGGGAGCTGTTTTTT
v_gene: TRBV6-6; j_gene: TRBJ2-3; abundance: .; d_gene: TRBD2; CDR3aa: CASKTSGPPDTQYF; CDR3nt: TGTGCCAGCAAGACTAGCGGCCCCCCAGATACGCAGTATTTT
v_gene: TRBV11-2; j_gene: TRBJ1-4; abundance: .; d_gene: TRBD1; CDR3aa: CASRLGQGRGEKLFF; CDR3nt: TGTGCCAGCAGATTGGGACAGGGTCGGGGTGAAAAACTGTTTTTT
v_gene: TRBV18; j_gene: TRBJ2-3; abundance: .; d_gene: TRBD1; CDR3aa: CASSPVSGQGMNTQYF; CDR3nt: TGTGCCAGCTCACCAGTGAGCGGACAGGGCATGAATACGCAGTATTTT
v_gene: TRBV7-8; j_gene: TRBJ2-7; abundance: .; d_gene: TRBD1; CDR3aa: CASSLRDRSYEQYF; CDR3nt: TGTGCCAGCAGCTTAAGGGACAGGTCCTACGAGCAGTACTTC